Below, one TCR beta chain is given with its context. The CDR3 sequence is 15 residues long. Trimming took 8 bases from V and 0 from J, leaving 19 bases between them. The V gene's germline CDR1 is SQVTM and CDR2 ANQGSEA. Libraries were prepared by immunoSEQ multiplex PCR; TCRdb keeps only in-frame clonotypes and omits some of them. The table records 150,000 to 200,000 clones, over 80% of them present only once. The data are from a study of blood T cell repertoires in COVID-19. In the study overall: Material from acute and convalescent COVID-19 was sourced from the United States, Italy and Spain. In each case, the material was cDNA or gDNA derived from T cells, B-cell-depleted T cells, or PBMCs.

The material sequenced was peripheral blood. The source of this sequence is a woman aged 35 to 49 with COVID-19, enrolled during active disease. This chain joins TRBV29-1 and TRBJ1-1; no firm D call. The CDR3 here is CSPKKTLNLNTEAFF. CDR3 DNA sequence: TGCAGCCCCAAGAAGACTCTAAACTTGAACACTGAAGCTTTCTTT.